This TCR beta chain was recovered during a study of identical twins. The length of the CDR3 is 15 residues. The V segment lost 8 bases and the J segment 7 bases; nucleotides outside the gene matches: 12. The germline V gene encodes CDR1 MNHNS and CDR2 SASEGT. Unique molecular identifiers were present on the cDNA, and a universal primer site came from template switching. TCRdb itself ran the 5' RACE reads through MiXCR, one entry per CDR3 protein. The sample lists hundreds of thousands of distinct CDR3 sequences, roughly a tenth occurring once. To note about this clonotype: Its matching antigen is unknown.

Points from the study as a whole: Sharing of beta out-of-frame sequences by twins showed a weaker excess. In cord blood, abundant beta clonotypes had fewer insertions; memory showed no trend.

Input material: memory (CD45RO+) T cells sorted from blood. The clonotype comes from a woman under 30 in good health. V is TRBV6-1 and J is TRBJ2-1; 9 bases map to TRBD2. In nucleotides, the CDR3 is TGTGCCAGCCTTGCTAGCGGGATATCATCAAATGAGCAGTTCTTC. Its translation is CASLASGISSNEQFF.